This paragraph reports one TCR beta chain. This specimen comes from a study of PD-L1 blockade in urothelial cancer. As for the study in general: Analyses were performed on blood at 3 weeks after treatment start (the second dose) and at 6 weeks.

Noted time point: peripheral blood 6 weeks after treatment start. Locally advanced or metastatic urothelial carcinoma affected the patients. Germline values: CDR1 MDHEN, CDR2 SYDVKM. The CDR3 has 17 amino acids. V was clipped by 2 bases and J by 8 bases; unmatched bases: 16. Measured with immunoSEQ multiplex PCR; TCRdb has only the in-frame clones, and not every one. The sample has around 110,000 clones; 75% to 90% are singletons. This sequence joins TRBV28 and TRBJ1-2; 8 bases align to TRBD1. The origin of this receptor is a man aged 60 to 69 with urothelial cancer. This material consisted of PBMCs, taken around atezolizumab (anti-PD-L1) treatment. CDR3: CASSLGTLTGEVAGYTF. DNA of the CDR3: TGTGCCAGCAGTTTAGGGACCTTGACAGGGGAAGTCGCGGGCTACACCTTC.